Listed below are T cell receptor beta chains from one sample, sequenced in a study of regulatory T cells in long-lasting Graves disease. TCRdb itself ran the multiplex PCR reads through MiXCR, one entry per CDR3 protein. The sample has 360,000 or so distinct CDR3 sequences, about 23% seen once; the top ten hold around 30%. Sequenced here: peripheral blood mononuclear cells (PBMCs), sampled when the disease was refractory, from a patient treated with antithyroid drugs. Receptors originate from a woman between 35 and 50 years old with Graves disease. The CDR3 runs from the conserved cysteine through the conserved F or W. D genes are given only for firm matches. Not every row has a clone size; where given, it reads once, few, many or a size class.

>once|TRBV27|TRBD2|TRBJ2-1
TGTGCCAGCAGTTTTAGCGGGAGCCACAATGAGCAGTTCTTC
CASSFSGSHNEQFF
>-|TRBV2|-|TRBJ2-3
TGTGCCAGCAGGAGCCAAGCGGGCACAGATACGCAGTATTTT
CASRSQAGTDTQYF
>many|TRBV29-1|-|TRBJ2-7
TGCAGCGTCCGAGTTAGGGACTACGAGCAGTACTTC
CSVRVRDYEQYF
>few|TRBV2|TRBD2|TRBJ2-3
TGTGCCAGCAACTACGGTCTAGCGGGGCCAGATACGCAGTATTTT
CASNYGLAGPDTQYF
>-|TRBV5-1|TRBD2|TRBJ2-2
TGCGCCAGCAGCTTCACCCTAGCGGGAACCACCGGGGAGCTGTTTTTT
CASSFTLAGTTGELFF
>many|TRBV2|TRBD1|TRBJ1-6
TGTGCCACCTCCCGGGACAGAGATTCACCCCTCCACTTT
CATSRDRDSPLHF
>few|TRBV7-9|-|TRBJ1-2
TGTGCCAGCAGCTTAGCAGGGGGGCGAGGAGGCTACACCTTC
CASSLAGGRGGYTF
>-|TRBV11-2|TRBD1|TRBJ2-3
TGTGCCAGCAGCTTAGAATTAGTGTCCGGGACAGGGGGCACAGATACGCAGTATTTT
CASSLELVSGTGGTDTQYF
>many|TRBV11-1|-|TRBJ2-4
TGTGCCAGCAGCTCACAAAGTAGGGACAAAAACATTCAGTACTTC
CASSSQSRDKNIQYF
>few|TRBV28|-|TRBJ1-3
TGTGCCAGCAGTTTACCAGGAGCACTCTCTGGAAACACCATATATTTT
CASSLPGALSGNTIYF
>many|TRBV5-1|TRBD1|TRBJ1-2
TGCGCCAGCAGCTGGGGACAGCAGAACTATGGCTACACCTTC
CASSWGQQNYGYTF
>-|TRBV5-1|TRBD2|TRBJ2-2
TGCGCCAGCAGCTCGGAAACTAGCGGGAGGAGGTTCGGGGAGCTGTTTTTT
CASSSETSGRRFGELFF
>many|TRBV7-9|TRBD1|TRBJ2-5
TGTGCCAGCAGCCCATGGGACAGTCCCTACCAAGAGACCCAGTACTTC
CASSPWDSPYQETQYF
>many|TRBV5-1|TRBD1|TRBJ1-2
TGCGCCAGCAGCCGGGGGACAGCTAATATCTATGGCTACACCTTC
CASSRGTANIYGYTF
>many|TRBV20-1|TRBD1|TRBJ1-1
TGCAGTGCTAGAGCCGACAGGGACGAAGCTTTCTTT
CSARADRDEAFF
>many|TRBV6-2/TRBV6-3|-|TRBJ1-1
TGTGCCAGCATTAACAGGGCTCTGACTGAAGCTTTCTTT
CASINRALTEAFF
>-|TRBV20-1|-|TRBJ1-5
TGCAGTGCTAGAGTCCACCATCTTAATCAGCCCCAGCATTTT
CSARVHHLNQPQHF
>-|TRBV14|-|TRBJ1-2
TGTGCCAGCAGCCAAGTCCGGTTCTATGGCTACACCTTC
CASSQVRFYGYTF
>few|TRBV7-3|-|TRBJ2-7
TGTGCCAGCAGCTTAACTAGTGAGTACGAGCAGTACTTC
CASSLTSEYEQYF
>many|TRBV11-2|-|TRBJ2-2
TGTGCCAGTAGCGCGCAAGGGAACGGGGAGCTGTTTTTT
CASSAQGNGELFF
>few|TRBV19|-|TRBJ2-2
TGTGCCAGTAGTACAAGTAAACTGAACACCGGGGAGCTGTTTTTT
CASSTSKLNTGELFF
>few|TRBV11-3|TRBD1|TRBJ1-2
TGTGCCAGCAGCTTTTTTTCGACCGGGACAGTATATGGCTACACCTTC
CASSFFSTGTVYGYTF